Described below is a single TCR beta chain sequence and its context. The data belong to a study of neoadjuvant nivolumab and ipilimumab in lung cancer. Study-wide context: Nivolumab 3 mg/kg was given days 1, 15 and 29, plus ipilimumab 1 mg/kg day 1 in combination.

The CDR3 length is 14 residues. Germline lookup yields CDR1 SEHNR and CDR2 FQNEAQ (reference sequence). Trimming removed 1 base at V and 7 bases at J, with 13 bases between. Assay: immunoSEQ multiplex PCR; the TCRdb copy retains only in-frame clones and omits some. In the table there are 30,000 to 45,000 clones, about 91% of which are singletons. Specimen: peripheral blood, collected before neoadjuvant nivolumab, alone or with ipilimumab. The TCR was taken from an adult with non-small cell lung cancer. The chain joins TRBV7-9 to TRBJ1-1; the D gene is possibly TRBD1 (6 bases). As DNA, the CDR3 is TGTGCCAGCAGCTTAGTGTACAGGGAAAGTGAAGCTTTCTTT. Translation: CASSLVYRESEAFF.